This entry features one T cell receptor (beta chain) sequence. TCRdb's table, derived via immunoSEQ multiplex PCR, lists solely in-frame clones and lacks some. Of 60,000 or so clones listed, over 70% are singletons. The sample originates from a study of blood T cell repertoires in COVID-19. Material for sequencing was peripheral blood. This receptor was obtained from a man aged 55 to 70 with acute or convalescent COVID-19.

CDR3 residues: CATSDSRLAVAGELFF. Written as DNA, the CDR3 is TGTGCCACCAGTGATAGTAGACTAGCTGTCGCCGGGGAGCTGTTTTTT. The chain employs TRBV24-1 and TRBJ2-2, with 7 bases that match TRBD2. Unmatched junction bases numbered 9, after V lost 3 bases and J lost 6 bases. Germline V gives CDR1 KGHDR, CDR2 SFDVKD. This CDR3 is built from 16 residues.